The T cell receptor beta chain under discussion was sequenced for a study of CD8 T cells in ankylosing spondylitis. This CDR3 has 12 amino acids. Trimming left V 6 bases short and J 0 bases short, with 5 bases between. CDR1 and CDR2 from the germline V gene are MNHNY and SVGAGI (reference sequence). This clonotype was detected a few times. This sequence may be a read error, since a much larger clone differs from it by one base. Scientists made TCR beta libraries using quantitative 5'-RACE with molecular barcodes. Via MiXCR, TCRdb re-called the 5' RACE reads, giving one row per CDR3 protein. The sample consists of around 150,000 distinct CDR3 sequences, about 6.7% of them appearing once.

Material for sequencing was blood, either unsorted or a sorted T cell fraction (not recorded which). The V call is TRBV6-6, the J call TRBJ1-2, with D possibly matching TRBD1 (5 bases). The clonotype comes from a female donor with ankylosing spondylitis or in good health (not recorded which). The CDR3 is CASRQANYGYTF. The CDR3 DNA reads TGTGCCAGCAGACAGGCTAACTATGGCTACACCTTC.